The clone carrying this T cell receptor beta chain turned up a few times. Its antigen is as yet unknown. TCRdb's table, derived via immunoSEQ multiplex PCR, lists solely in-frame clones and lacks some. The data hold 300,000 to 500,000 clones, with roughly nine tenths observed a single time. The data stem from a study of Ad26.COV2.S vaccination and SARS-CoV-2 variants. Study details: The donor belonged to the COV1001 Ad26.COV2.S trial arm.

CDR1 is SQVTM and CDR2 is ANQGSEA in the germline V gene. CDR3 length: 13 residues. Between the trimmed V and J ends, which lost 4 bases and 4 bases, there was a span of 13 bases. Study-wide points: Ad26.COV2.S recipients had broader spike-specific TCRs (P = 0.0014).

The treatment: around 19 received Ad26.COV2.S at low or high dose, single or two shots; a few received placebo; per-sample allocation not given. The investigators took samples on day 63 after the first vaccine or placebo injection. This TCR derives from a person aged 18-65 years who received the Ad26.COV2.S COVID-19 vaccine or a placebo. The sample was peripheral blood, taken in a trial of Ad26.COV2.S vaccine versus placebo. V and J are TRBV29-1 and TRBJ1-1; D unclear. CDR3 sequence: CSVAEGSSTEAFF. In DNA, the CDR3 is TGCAGCGTTGCTGAGGGTTCGAGCACTGAAGCTTTCTTT.